This T cell receptor beta chain derives from a study of PD-L1 blockade in urothelial cancer. The CDR3 has 18 amino acids. Assay used: immunoSEQ multiplex PCR; TCRdb lists only in-frame clones, some missing. The data contain roughly 650 clones, under 45% of them seen just once; the ten biggest clones take up roughly 8.8%. The source is a man aged 55 to 69 with urothelial cancer. The gene calls are TRBV1 and TRBJ2-2; whether TRBD2, the table's D call, matches the DNA was not checked. TRBV1 is a pseudogene segment. The sequenced sample was tumor tissue, obtained before atezolizumab (anti-PD-L1) treatment. The CDR3 region is CTSSLPLLGGPNTGELFF. CDR3 sequence (DNA): TGCACCAGCAGCCTACCCCTCCTTGGCGGCCCGAACACCGGGGAGCTGTTTTTT.